This T cell receptor beta chain was identified during a study of cytomegalovirus exposure and HLA in healthy donors. About the study: Inside one of the first data releases sat about 85 million unique TCRs taken from HLA-typed donors. Study conclusions and caveats: In a later analysis, DRB1 alleles had the most associated TCRs; HLA-C alleles the fewest. It was reported that TCR beta sequences correctly inferred the HLA-A and HLA-B alleles for most subjects. With later analysis, a missense DCLRE1C variant became linked to TCR beta V- and J-gene trimming.

A note on this clone: What it binds is unknown.

The PCR contained 60 Vbeta and 13 Jbeta primers. Sequencing used immunoSEQ multiplex PCR; TCRdb keeps in-frame clones, though not all of them. The sample yields some 110,000 clones, 70% to 80% seen once. CDR1 and CDR2 (germline): SGHTA, FQGNSA. CDR3 length equals 16 residues. J lost 0 bases, V lost 5 bases, and 10 bases had no gene match. The sequence came from a man younger than 45 in good health and CMV-seropositive. The chain has TRBV7-2 and TRBJ2-7; TRBD1 matches 7 bases. The specimen was PBMCs. For the CDR3, the DNA is TGTGCCAGCAGCCCTAGGACAGGCAGGAGCTCCTACGAGCAGTACTTC. Translated: CASSPRTGRSSYEQYF.